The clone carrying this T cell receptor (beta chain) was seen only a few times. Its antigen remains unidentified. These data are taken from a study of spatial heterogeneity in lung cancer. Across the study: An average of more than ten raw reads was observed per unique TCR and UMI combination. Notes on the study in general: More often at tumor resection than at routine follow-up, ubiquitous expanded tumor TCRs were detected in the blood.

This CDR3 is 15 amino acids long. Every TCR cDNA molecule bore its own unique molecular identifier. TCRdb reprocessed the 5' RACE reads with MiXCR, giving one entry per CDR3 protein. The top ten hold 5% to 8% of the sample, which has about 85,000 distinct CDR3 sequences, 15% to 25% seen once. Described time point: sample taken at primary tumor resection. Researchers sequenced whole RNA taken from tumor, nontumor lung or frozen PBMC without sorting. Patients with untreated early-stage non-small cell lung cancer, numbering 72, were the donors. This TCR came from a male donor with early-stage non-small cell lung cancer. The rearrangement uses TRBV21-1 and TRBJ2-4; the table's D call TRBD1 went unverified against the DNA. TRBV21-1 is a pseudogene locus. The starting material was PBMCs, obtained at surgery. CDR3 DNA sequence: TGTGCCAGCAGCACCTTACAGGGGTCCAAAAACATTCAGTACTTC. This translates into CASSTLQGSKNIQYF.